These T cell receptor beta chains were read from a single sample in a study of graft-versus-host responses after intestinal transplantation. No antigen is known for these receptors. Clones were sequenced by immunoSEQ multiplex PCR, and TCRdb holds only the in-frame ones, with some missing. The sample comprises around 100,000 clones, over 85% of which are singletons, and roughly 0.23% rests with the top ten. Sequenced material: unstimulated CD4+ T cells sorted from spleen or lymph node cells, taken before transplant. These receptors were obtained from a human donor who was the organ donor for an intestinal transplant. The CDR3 runs from the conserved cysteine through the conserved F or W. D genes are given only for firm matches. Clone size appears in some rows only: once, few, many, or a class for an expanded clone.

D gene,J gene,clone size,V gene,CDR3 DNA,CDR3 protein
.,TRBJ2-5,.,TRBV4-1,TGCGCCAGCAGCCAAGACCCGGGGGAGACCCAGTACTTC,CASSQDPGETQYF
TRBD2,TRBJ2-7,.,TRBV9,TGTGCCAGCAGCGGGGGACTAGCCCACGAGCAGTACTTC,CASSGGLAHEQYF
.,TRBJ1-1,.,TRBV7-9,TGTGCCAGCAGCTTGACGGCGAACACTGAAGCTTTCTTT,CASSLTANTEAFF
.,TRBJ2-7,once,TRBV5-1,TGCGCCAGCAGCCCTAGCCCCGGTCGGACGACTTCCTACGAGCAGTACTTC,CASSPSPGRTTSYEQYF
.,TRBJ2-3,.,TRBV2,TGTGCCAGCAACATAGCTAGCGTGGGCACAGATACGCAGTATTTT,CASNIASVGTDTQYF
TRBD2,TRBJ2-3,.,TRBV29-1,TGCAGCGTTACCGGACTAGCAGGCACAGATACGCAGTATTTT,CSVTGLAGTDTQYF
.,TRBJ1-5,.,TRBV27,TGTGCCAGCAGTCCCCGACGGAGCAAGAGCAATCAGCCCCAGCATTTT,CASSPRRSKSNQPQHF
.,TRBJ2-6,.,TRBV9,TGTGCCAGCAGCGGTCGCATAGTGGCCTCTGGGGCCAACGTCCTGACTTTC,CASSGRIVASGANVLTF
.,TRBJ1-2,.,TRBV7-9,TGTGCCAGCAGCCCGACCTGGGGTCGCAGCTATGGCTACACCTTC,CASSPTWGRSYGYTF
TRBD2,TRBJ2-7,.,TRBV11-2,TGTGCCAGCAGCCCTCCGGGACTAGCCTACGAGCAGTACTTC,CASSPPGLAYEQYF
TRBD2,TRBJ2-7,.,TRBV6-5,TGTGCCAGCAGTTGGACTAGCGGGATAAGGTTATACGAGCAGTACTTC,CASSWTSGIRLYEQYF
.,TRBJ2-7,once,TRBV4-1,TGCGCCAGCAGCCTCTCCCTCAGGACAGCTACCTACGAGCAGTACTTC,CASSLSLRTATYEQYF
.,TRBJ2-7,.,TRBV2,TGTGCCAGCAGCAGAATCCGGGACAAGTCCTACGAGCAGTACTTC,CASSRIRDKSYEQYF
TRBD1,TRBJ2-1,.,TRBV15,TGTGCCACCAGCAGAGCTAGGACAGGCTCCTACAATGAGCAGTTCTTC,CATSRARTGSYNEQFF
.,TRBJ2-1,.,TRBV4-1,TGCGCCAGCAGCCAAGCGGGAGCATGGGACAATGAGCAGTTCTTC,CASSQAGAWDNEQFF
TRBD1,TRBJ2-5,.,TRBV7-9,TGTGCCAGCAGCTTCCTTACAGGGGCCCCGAGGGAGACCCAGTACTTC,CASSFLTGAPRETQYF
.,TRBJ1-1,.,TRBV2,TGTGCCAGCAGTAGTGGGAGAGGGAACACTGAAGCTTTCTTT,CASSSGRGNTEAFF
TRBD2,TRBJ2-3,.,TRBV7-3,TGTGCCAGCAGCCTGCTGAGCGGCGGGAGGAATTCGGATACGCAGTATTTT,CASSLLSGGRNSDTQYF
TRBD1,TRBJ2-7,.,TRBV5-6,TGTGCCAGCAGCCCGGACAGGCGGAGTACGTTCGAGCAGTACTTC,CASSPDRRSTFEQYF
.,TRBJ2-2,.,TRBV5-1,TGCGCCAGCAGCTTGGTAGTACAGGGACTCGCGAACACCGGGGAGCTGTTTTTT,CASSLVVQGLANTGELFF
.,TRBJ1-1,.,TRBV5-5,TGTGCCAGCGGGTTGGGGGTCCCCCCGGGACGGACTGAAGCTTTCTTT,CASGLGVPPGRTEAFF
.,TRBJ2-3,.,TRBV6-5,TGTGCCAGAAATACCCGAAGGGGGTCGGATACGCAGTATTTT,CARNTRRGSDTQYF
TRBD2,TRBJ2-5,.,TRBV7-2,TGTGCCAGCAGCTCCAAAGCGGGAGGGCACGGAGAGACCCAGTACTTC,CASSSKAGGHGETQYF
TRBD2,TRBJ2-1,.,TRBV5-1,TGCGCCAGCAGCTTGTCCACTAGCGGGAGTCATGAGCAGTTCTTC,CASSLSTSGSHEQFF
TRBD2,TRBJ2-7,.,TRBV2,TGTGCCAGCAGTGCCCGGGGGGGGCAACAGTACTTC,CASSARGGQQYF
.,TRBJ1-2,.,TRBV2,TGTGCCAGCAGTGAAGGGGACACCTATGGCTACACCTTC,CASSEGDTYGYTF
.,TRBJ2-1,.,TRBV2,TGTGCCAGCAAGGCGGGATTCTACAATGAGCAGTTCTTC,CASKAGFYNEQFF
.,TRBJ2-2,.,TRBV9,TGTGCCAGCAGCGCCCGGGACTGGCAGAACACCGGGGAGCTGTTTTTT,CASSARDWQNTGELFF
.,TRBJ2-3,.,TRBV9,TGTGCCAGCAGCGTAGCGGGAGCGGTGGCAGATACGCAGTATTTT,CASSVAGAVADTQYF
.,TRBJ1-1,.,TRBV28,TGTGCCAGCAGGACAAATGAGAACACTGAAGCTTTCTTT,CASRTNENTEAFF
.,TRBJ1-6,.,TRBV5-1,TGCGCCAGCAAAGTTGGGAGCTCCTATAATTCACCCCTCCACTTT,CASKVGSSYNSPLHF
.,TRBJ1-4,.,TRBV19,TGTGCCAGTAGTTTCTCCGAGGTTGAGGTAAAACTGTTTTTT,CASSFSEVEVKLFF
TRBD1,TRBJ1-3,.,TRBV6-4,TGTGCCAGCAGTGGCGCAACAACCGCAGGGGGCGCATCAGGAAACACCATATATTTT,CASSGATTAGGASGNTIYF
.,TRBJ2-1,.,TRBV7-2,TGTGCCAGCAGCTTATCCAGGATGGGTGAGCAGTTCTTC,CASSLSRMGEQFF
TRBD1,TRBJ1-2,.,TRBV6-6,TGTGCCAGCAGTTCTCCGGGACAGGGGTATGGCTACACCTTC,CASSSPGQGYGYTF
.,TRBJ2-3,.,TRBV6-5,TGTGCCAGCGCGAGATCTGATACCACAGATACGCAGTATTTT,CASARSDTTDTQYF
TRBD2,TRBJ2-5,once,TRBV4-1,TGCGCCTCAGGGCGGGGACTACAAGAGACCCAGTACTTC,CASGRGLQETQYF
TRBD1,TRBJ2-5,.,TRBV2,TGTGCCAGCGCAGGAAGCAGGGGGATTGAGACCCAGTACTTC,CASAGSRGIETQYF
.,TRBJ1-2,.,TRBV5-6,TGTGCCAGCAGCCCTACAGGGACATCGGACTATGGCTACACCTTC,CASSPTGTSDYGYTF
TRBD2,TRBJ2-5,.,TRBV4-2,TGTGCCAGCAGCCAGGGGACTAGCGGGAGGAACCAAGAGACCCAGTACTTC,CASSQGTSGRNQETQYF
TRBD2,TRBJ2-7,.,TRBV30,TGTGCCTGGAGTGCGAGACTAGCGGGAGTACCCTACGAGCAGTACTTC,CAWSARLAGVPYEQYF
.,TRBJ2-1,.,TRBV2,TGTGCCAGCAGTGAAGACCAGAGCTCCTACAATGAGCAGTTCTTC,CASSEDQSSYNEQFF
.,TRBJ1-2,once,TRBV9,TGTGCCAGCAGCACAGGGCCCTATGGCTACACCTTC,CASSTGPYGYTF
TRBD2,TRBJ2-1,.,TRBV5-1,TGCGCCAGCAGGGTGACTAGCGGGGATCACAATGAGCAGTTCTTC,CASRVTSGDHNEQFF
.,TRBJ2-5,.,TRBV5-1,TGCGCCAGCAGCTTGGGGGCCTCGGTTGGAGAGACCCAGTACTTC,CASSLGASVGETQYF
TRBD1,TRBJ2-7,.,TRBV28,TGTGCCAGCAGTTTAGGGACAGGGGTCATTGGGGAGCAGTACTTC,CASSLGTGVIGEQYF
.,TRBJ2-5,.,TRBV7-2,TGTGCCAGCAGCTTCGGTGGGACCCAGTACTTC,CASSFGGTQYF
.,TRBJ1-4,.,TRBV21-1,TGTGCCAGCAGACAGACGTCAACTAATGAAAAACTGTTTTTT,CASRQTSTNEKLFF
.,TRBJ1-5,.,TRBV5-6,TGTGCCAGCAGCTTGGGGGCCTCGGGGCCCCAGCATTTT,CASSLGASGPQHF
.,TRBJ2-2,.,TRBV27,TGTGCCAGCAGTTCTAGCTGGGAGCTGTTTTTT,CASSSSWELFF
.,TRBJ2-7,.,TRBV7-2,TGTGCCAGCAGCCCAGGGGACCCGTGGGTCTACGAGCAGTACTTC,CASSPGDPWVYEQYF